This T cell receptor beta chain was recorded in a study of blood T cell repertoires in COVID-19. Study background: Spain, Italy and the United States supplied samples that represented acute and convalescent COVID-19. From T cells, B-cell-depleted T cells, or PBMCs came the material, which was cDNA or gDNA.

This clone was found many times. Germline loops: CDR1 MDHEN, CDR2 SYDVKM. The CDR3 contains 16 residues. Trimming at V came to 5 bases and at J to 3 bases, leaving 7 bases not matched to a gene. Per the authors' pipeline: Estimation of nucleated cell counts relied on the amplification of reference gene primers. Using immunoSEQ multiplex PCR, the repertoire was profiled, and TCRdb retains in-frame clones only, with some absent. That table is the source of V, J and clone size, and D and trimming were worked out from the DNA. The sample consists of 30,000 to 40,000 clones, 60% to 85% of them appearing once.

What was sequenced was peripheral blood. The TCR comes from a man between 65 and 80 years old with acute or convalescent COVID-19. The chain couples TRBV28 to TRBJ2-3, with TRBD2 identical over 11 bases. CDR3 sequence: CASSPTTSGKTDTQYF. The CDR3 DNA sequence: TGTGCCAGCAGTCCCACGACTAGCGGGAAAACAGATACGCAGTATTTT. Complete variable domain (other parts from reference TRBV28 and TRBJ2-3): DVKVTQSSRYLVKRTGEKVFLECVQDMDHENMFWYRQDPGLGLRLIYFSYDVKMKEKGDIPEGYSVSREKKERFSLILESASTNQTSMYLCASSPTTSGKTDTQYFGPGTRLTVL.